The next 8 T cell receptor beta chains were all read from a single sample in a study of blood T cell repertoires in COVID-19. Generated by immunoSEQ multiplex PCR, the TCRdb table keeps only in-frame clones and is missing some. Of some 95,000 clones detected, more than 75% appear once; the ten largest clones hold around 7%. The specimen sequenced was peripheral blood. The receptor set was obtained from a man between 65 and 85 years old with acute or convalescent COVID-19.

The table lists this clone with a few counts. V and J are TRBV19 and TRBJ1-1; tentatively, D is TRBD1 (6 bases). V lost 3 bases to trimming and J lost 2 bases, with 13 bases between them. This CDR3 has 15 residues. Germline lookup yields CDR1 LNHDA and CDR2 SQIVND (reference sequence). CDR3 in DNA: TGTGCCAGTAGTATTACCCCAGGGGCAAACACTGAAGCTTTCTTT. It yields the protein CASSITPGANTEAFF.

As DNA, the CDR3 is TGCGCCAGCAGAAGCCCGGACACCTTCTCCTACGAGCAGTACTTC. Protein: CASRSPDTFSYEQYF. The chain carries TRBV5-1 and TRBJ2-7; D possibly corresponds to TRBD1 (5 bases). The CDR3 consists of 15 residues. V shed 5 bases and J shed 0 bases, with 15 bases lying between them. Germline CDR1 is SGHRS and CDR2 is YFSETQ.

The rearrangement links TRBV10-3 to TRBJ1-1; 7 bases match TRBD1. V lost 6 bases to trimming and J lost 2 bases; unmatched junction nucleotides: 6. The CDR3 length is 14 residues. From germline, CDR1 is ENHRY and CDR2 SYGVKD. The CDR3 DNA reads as TGTGCCATCAGCGCGGGACAGACCAACACTGAAGCTTTCTTT. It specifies CAISAGQTNTEAFF.

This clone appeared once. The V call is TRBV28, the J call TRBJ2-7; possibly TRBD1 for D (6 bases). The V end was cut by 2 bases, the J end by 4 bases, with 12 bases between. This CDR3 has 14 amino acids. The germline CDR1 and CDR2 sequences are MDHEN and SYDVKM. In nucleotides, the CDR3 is TGTGCCAGCAGTTTACAACCCGACAGGTACGAGCAGTACTTC. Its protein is CASSLQPDRYEQYF.

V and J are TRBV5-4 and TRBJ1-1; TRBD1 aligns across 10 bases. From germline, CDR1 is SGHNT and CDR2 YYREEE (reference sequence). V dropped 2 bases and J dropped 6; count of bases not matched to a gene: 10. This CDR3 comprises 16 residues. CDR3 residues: CASSFGWDRGGAEAFF. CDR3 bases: TGTGCCAGCAGCTTTGGCTGGGACAGGGGAGGGGCTGAAGCTTTCTTT.

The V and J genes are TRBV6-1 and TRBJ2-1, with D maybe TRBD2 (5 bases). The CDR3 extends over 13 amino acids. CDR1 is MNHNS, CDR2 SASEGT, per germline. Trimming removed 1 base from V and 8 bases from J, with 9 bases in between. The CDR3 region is CASSEGGRDEQFF. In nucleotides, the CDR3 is TGTGCCAGCAGTGAAGGCGGGCGAGATGAGCAGTTCTTC.

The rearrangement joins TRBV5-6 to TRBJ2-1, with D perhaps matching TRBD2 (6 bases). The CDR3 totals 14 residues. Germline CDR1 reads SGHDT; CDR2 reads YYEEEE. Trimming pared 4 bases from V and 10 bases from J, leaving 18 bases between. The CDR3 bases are TGTGCCAGCAGCCCGGGGACTTTCCGGGGGGAGCAGTTCTTC. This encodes CASSPGTFRGEQFF.

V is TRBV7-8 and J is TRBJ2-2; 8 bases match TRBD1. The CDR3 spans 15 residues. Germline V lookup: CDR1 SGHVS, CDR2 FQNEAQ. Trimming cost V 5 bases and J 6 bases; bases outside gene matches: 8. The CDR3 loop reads CASSDRGGPAGELFF. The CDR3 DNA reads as TGTGCCAGCAGCGACAGGGGAGGTCCGGCCGGGGAGCTGTTTTTT.